This record covers a single T cell receptor beta chain. The antigen is undetermined. Unique-molecular-identifier-tagged TCR beta cDNA libraries were used. A population of about 0.95 to 10 million T cells gave rise to about half a million cDNA molecules. Using its own MiXCR run on the PCR reads, TCRdb lists one record per CDR3 protein. The table has about 460,000 distinct CDR3 sequences, 45% seen once; the top ten hold roughly an eighth. This entry comes from a study of post-analysis software for immune sequencing data. Turning to the study itself: Recorded disease courses covered relapsing-remitting, secondary progressive and progressive-relapsing multiple sclerosis. Some patients had no subtype annotation. Notes on the study in general: Roughly five TRBV segments were more frequent in patients than controls; TRBV5-6, TRBV5-1 and TRBV20-1 belonged to this group. Batch-matched samples strongly co-clustered by F measure. Controls had significantly higher normalized Chao1 diversity than multiple sclerosis patients.

Germline V gene lookup returns CDR1 SNHLY and CDR2 FYNNEI. With V trimmed by 1 base and J by 6 bases, 6 bases remained unmatched. The CDR3 contains 16 residues. This TCR was recovered from a girl aged 5 to 17 with multiple sclerosis. What was sequenced was blood. The gene calls are TRBV2 and TRBJ2-1; 10 bases map to TRBD1. Here the CDR3 reads CASSEGDRGPSNEQFF. The CDR3 DNA sequence: TGTGCCAGCAGTGAAGGGGACAGGGGTCCCTCCAATGAGCAGTTCTTC. The entire variable domain, with the rest obtained from reference TRBV2 and TRBJ2-1, is as follows: EPEVTQTPSHQVTQMGQEVILRCVPISNHLYFYWYRQILGQKVEFLVSFYNNEISEKSEIFDDQFSVERPDGSNFTLKIRSTKLEDSAMYFCASSEGDRGPSNEQFFGPGTRLTVL.